What follows are 25 T cell receptor beta chains derived from one specimen sequenced in a study of T and B cells in COVID-19 patients. BIOMED2 TRB-A/B primer pools were used in multiplex TRB PCR. TCRdb processed the multiplex PCR reads anew with MiXCR; each CDR3 protein has one entry. This table holds more than 10,000 distinct CDR3 sequences, around 34% found once. Blood genomic DNA input for TRB amplification was about 240-550 ng. Source material: blood. Every receptor here comes from a human donor with active COVID-19.

This clonotype was counted between two and nine times. This sequence joins TRBV18 and TRBJ1-6; possible D gene TRBD1, 5 bases. The germline V gene has CDR1 KGHSH and CDR2 LQKENI. The V end lost 6 bases, the J end lost 9 bases, and 21 bases lay between the germline ends. This CDR3 has 16 amino acids. In DNA form, the CDR3 reads TGTGCCAGCTCCCTCAGGAGATCCGCCGGGGCTTCACCCCTCCACTTT. This gives the protein CASSLRRSAGASPLHF.

By share, this clonotype ranks as medium-sized. The gene calls are TRBV29-1 and TRBJ1-2; a weak D match, TRBD1 (6 bases). Trimming took 1 base from V and 7 from J, leaving 13 bases between them. From germline, CDR1 is SQVTM and CDR2 ANQGSEA. There are 13 residues in the CDR3. CDR3 nucleotide sequence: TGCAGCGTTGAAGGGTCAGGGGCAAGTGGCTACACCTTC. Translating gives CSVEGSGASGYTF.

V is TRBV27 and J is TRBJ2-1, with a possible D match to TRBD2 (7 bases). V lost 6 bases and J lost 10, with 22 bases in between. CDR1 and CDR2 from the germline V gene are MNHEY and SMNVEV (reference sequence). CDR3 length: 15 amino acids. The CDR3, as DNA: TGTGCCAGCAGCTTCCTGGGGAGGGGGGGTGGAGAGCAGTTCTTC. Protein sequence: CASSFLGRGGGEQFF.

The V call is TRBV27, the J call TRBJ1-4; TRBD1 matches 11 bases. The CDR3 loop spans 15 amino acids. Trimming took 5 bases from V and 7 from J; bases not matched to a gene: 6. Germline V gene sequence: CDR1 MNHEY, CDR2 SMNVEV (reference sequence). The CDR3 region has the DNA TGTGCCAGCAGTCCTGAGGGGACAGGGGGTGAAAAACTGTTTTTT. It is translated as CASSPEGTGGEKLFF.

This chain uses TRBV4-1 with TRBJ2-2, with 9 bases that match TRBD2. The CDR3 extends over 17 amino acids. The trim removed 4 bases at V and 0 bases at J, leaving 6 bases unmatched. The germline gives CDR1 MGHRA, CDR2 YSYEKL. The CDR3 sequence: CASSRERGEANTGELFF. CDR3 nucleotide sequence: TGCGCCAGCAGCCGAGAGCGGGGGGAAGCGAACACCGGGGAGCTGTTTTTT.

V usage is TRBV27 and J usage is TRBJ2-3, with 9 bases matching TRBD2. The trim removed 6 bases at V and 6 bases at J, leaving 7 bases unmatched. This CDR3 comprises 14 residues. Germline V gene data show CDR1 as MNHEY and CDR2 as SMNVEV (reference sequence). The CDR3 loop reads CASRPASGGDTQYF. The DNA of the CDR3 is TGTGCCAGCAGGCCGGCGAGCGGGGGGGATACGCAGTATTTT.

The J gene is TRBJ2-1, the V gene TRBV12-3 or TRBV12-4; 15 bases map to TRBD2. The CDR3 is 16 amino acids. V lost 5 bases and J lost 9; bases outside the gene matches: 8. DNA of the CDR3: TGTGCCAGCAGTGTTACCGCGGGACTAGCGGGGGGTGAGCAGTTCTTC. It translates to CASSVTAGLAGGEQFF.

This clonotype qualifies as medium-sized. The CDR3 here is CASSLPHEQFF. The CDR3 nucleotides read TGTGCCAGCAGTCTACCCCATGAGCAGTTCTTC. The chain combines TRBV12-3 or TRBV12-4 with TRBJ2-1; the D is unclear. Trimming shortened V by 5 bases and J by 8 bases, and 7 bases separated the two germline ends. There are 11 residues in the CDR3.

The chain links TRBV18 to TRBJ1-6; D is unclear. CDR1 and CDR2 (germline): KGHSH, LQKENI. The CDR3 spans 13 residues. V lost 3 bases, J lost 11 bases, and 11 bases lay in between. The CDR3 is CASSPPSTPPLHF. The CDR3 DNA is TGTGCCAGCTCACCCCCATCTACGCCACCCCTCCACTTT.

This clonotype was observed a handful of times. The chain joins TRBV30 to TRBJ1-4; tentatively, D is TRBD1 (6 bases). This CDR3 comprises 14 residues. V lost 0 bases to trimming and J lost 5 bases, with 10 bases between them. Germline V gene lookup returns CDR1 GTSNPN and CDR2 SVGIG (reference sequence). The CDR3 coding sequence is TGTGCCTGGAGTGTGCGGGGGGGCAATGAAAAACTGTTTTTT. Amino acids: CAWSVRGGNEKLFF.

V gene TRBV19 combines with J gene TRBJ1-1; no reliable D call. The CDR3 extends over 12 amino acids. From germline, CDR1 is LNHDA and CDR2 SQIVND (reference sequence). V lost 5 bases, J lost 2 bases, and 6 bases lay in between. CDR3 residues: CASSEPNTEAFF. The CDR3 nucleotides are TGTGCCAGTAGTGAGCCAAACACTGAAGCTTTCTTT.

The chain carries TRBV19 and TRBJ1-1; 7 nucleotides line up with TRBD1. The CDR3 spans 17 residues. J gave up 4 bases and V 6 bases, and 17 bases lay outside the gene matches. CDR1 is LNHDA, CDR2 SQIVND, per germline (reference sequence). The CDR3, as DNA: TGTGCCAGTAGAACGGGACAGACCCGAGGTTTTTCCACTGAAGCTTTCTTT. Translating it yields CASRTGQTRGFSTEAFF.

This rearrangement joins TRBV6-5 to TRBJ1-2; D may be TRBD1 (5 bases). The V gene lost 2 bases and the J gene lost 2 bases, with 15 bases spanning the gap. The CDR3 covers 16 residues. In germline, CDR1 is MNHEY, CDR2 SVGAGI. For the CDR3, the DNA is TGTGCCAGCAGTTACGATTGGCAGGGTGGGAACTATGGCTACACCTTC. Translating gives CASSYDWQGGNYGYTF.

The V and J genes are TRBV19 and TRBJ1-1; D might be TRBD1 (5 bases). Deletions cut 7 bases from V and 1 base from J, with 10 bases between. The CDR3 spans 13 residues. Germline CDR1 LNHDA, CDR2 SQIVND (reference sequence). The CDR3 DNA follows: TGTGCCAGTACCCTGACAGAGAACACTGAAGCTTTCTTT. Protein product: CASTLTENTEAFF.

The table lists this clonotype with a few counts. The chain carries TRBV6-2 or TRBV6-3 and TRBJ2-1; TRBD2 is a possible D gene (6 bases). The germline V gene encodes CDR1 MNHEY and CDR2 SVGEGT. The ends were cut back, 7 bases at V and 0 bases at J, with 25 bases in the middle. The CDR3 extends over 19 amino acids. The CDR3 coding sequence is TGTGCCAGCACCCGAGGCGGGGACGGTTGGCGGACCTCCTACAATGAGCAGTTCTTC. Amino acids: CASTRGGDGWRTSYNEQFF.

In this sample, this clonotype turned up a few times. DNA for the CDR3: TGTGCCAGCAGTTCGACAGGGGTTAGGGCCAAAAACATTCAGTACTTC. As protein: CASSSTGVRAKNIQYF. The chain links TRBV27 to TRBJ2-4; TRBD1 matches 8 bases. CDR1 and CDR2 from the germline V gene are MNHEY and SMNVEV (reference sequence). The CDR3 is made up of 16 amino acids. V shed 4 bases, J shed 1 base, and the junction held 6 bases outside the gene matches.

Comment on this clonotype: This may stem from a read error, because a much larger clone lies one nucleotide away. V gene TRBV6-1 combines with J gene TRBJ2-7; maybe TRBD1 (5 bases). There are 13 residues in the CDR3. Germline-derived CDR1 and CDR2 are MNHNS and SASEGT. The CDR3 nucleotides are TGTGTCAGCAGTGGGGCAGCCGCCTACGAGCAGTACTTC. Translated, it gives CVSSGAAAYEQYF.

This clonotype was recorded once. This chain links TRBV27 with TRBJ2-3, with 14 bases aligning to TRBD2. V gave up 4 bases and J gave up 6 bases; unmatched junction bases: 3. Germline CDR1 is MNHEY and CDR2 is SMNVEV (reference sequence). This CDR3 spans 15 amino acids. Here the CDR3 DNA reads TGTGCCAGCAGTTACGGGACTAGCGGGGGTGATACGCAGTATTTT. This codes for CASSYGTSGGDTQYF.

This clonotype is deemed medium-sized (0.01 to 0.1%). V is TRBV19 and J is TRBJ2-2; TRBD2 matches 10 bases. CDR3 length: 14 residues. Germline lookup yields CDR1 LNHDA and CDR2 SQIVND (reference sequence). V lost 5 bases and J lost 6; bases outside the gene matches: 3. In DNA form, the CDR3 reads TGTGCCAGTAGTGCAGCGGGGGGGCCCGGGGAGCTGTTTTTT. This gives the protein CASSAAGGPGELFF.

This rearrangement joins TRBV6-6 to TRBJ1-3; 7 positions agree with TRBD1. The V gene's germline CDR1 is MNHNY and CDR2 SVGAGI (reference sequence). The CDR3 has 14 amino acids. With V trimmed by 4 bases and J by 3 bases, 3 bases remained unmatched. For the CDR3, the DNA is TGTGCCAGCAGTTCACAGGGGTTTGGAAACACCATATATTTT. It specifies CASSSQGFGNTIYF.

In its sample, this clonotype was seen a few times. The chain couples TRBV27 to TRBJ1-4, with D uncertain. From germline, CDR1 is MNHEY and CDR2 SMNVEV (reference sequence). The CDR3 loop spans 13 amino acids. The ends were cut back, 4 bases at V and 7 bases at J, with 10 bases in the middle. This chain's CDR3 is CASSSADIEKLFF. In DNA form, the CDR3 reads TGTGCCAGCAGTTCCGCCGACATTGAAAAACTGTTTTTT.

As to this clonotype: Its ends do not fully match the called genes, so a read error is possible. The chain combines TRBV30 with TRBJ2-3, with 10 bases aligning to TRBD2. The CDR3 contains 13 residues. The germline gives CDR1 GTSNPN, CDR2 SVGIG (reference sequence). Written as DNA, the CDR3 is TGTGCCAGGAGTTTCCTAGCGGGGGTTACGCAGTATTTT. It specifies CARSFLAGVTQYF.

The rearrangement joins TRBV15 to TRBJ2-2, with D perhaps TRBD1 (6 bases). The CDR3 has 17 amino acids. The V gene lost 5 bases and the J gene lost 6 bases, with 22 bases spanning the gap. The germline V gene encodes CDR1 LNHNV and CDR2 YYDKDF (reference sequence). The chain's CDR3 is CATSATPRQEEPGELFF. The CDR3 DNA follows: TGTGCCACCAGCGCAACTCCTAGACAGGAGGAACCCGGGGAGCTGTTTTTT. Full variable domain (missing parts from reference TRBV15 and TRBJ2-2): DAMVIQNPRYQVTQFGKPVTLSCSQTLNHNVMYWYQQKSSQAPKLLFHYYDKDFNNEADTPDNFQSRRPNTSFCFLDIRSPGLGDTAMYLCATSATPRQEEPGELFFGEGSRLTVL.

V usage is TRBV5-1 and J usage is TRBJ2-5; weak D call: TRBD2 (6 bases). Per germline, CDR1 SGHRS and CDR2 YFSETQ. The ends were cut back, 0 bases at V and 4 bases at J, with 10 bases in the middle. The CDR3 consists of 14 residues. The chain's CDR3 is CASSLGSGGETQYF. The CDR3 DNA follows: TGCGCCAGCAGCTTGGGTAGCGGCGGAGAGACCCAGTACTTC.

This CDR3 is CASSLGTGVGNTEAFF. The DNA of the CDR3 is TGTGCCAGCAGTTTAGGTACAGGGGTCGGGAACACTGAAGCTTTCTTT. The V and J genes are TRBV12-3 or TRBV12-4 and TRBJ1-1, with 7 bases matching TRBD1. CDR3 length: 16 residues. The ends lost 1 base at V and 1 base at J; junction bases unmatched: 6.